The T cell receptor beta chain under discussion was sequenced for a study of blood T cell repertoires in COVID-19. The Seattle site enrolled patients during active infection and followed them longitudinally. V shed 0 bases, J shed 7 bases, and the junction held 15 bases outside the gene matches. The CDR3 loop spans 18 amino acids. Germline-derived CDR1 and CDR2 are LGHDT and YNNKEL (reference sequence). Per the original methods: Estimation of nucleated cell counts was performed using reference gene primer amplification. Measured with immunoSEQ multiplex PCR; TCRdb has only the in-frame clones, and not every one. V and J calls and clone size are as listed in that table; D and trimming were resolved from the DNA. Of approximately 150,000 clones in the sample, over 80% were seen once.

This sequence joins TRBV3-1 (or the pseudogene TRBV3-2) and TRBJ2-3; the match to TRBD2 covers 8 bases. Specimen: peripheral blood. This TCR came from a woman older than 75 with COVID-19, enrolled during active disease. Written as DNA, the CDR3 is TGTGCCAGCAGCCAAGAACCCGTTTATAGCGGGATTAGTTATACGCAGTATTTT. This translates into CASSQEPVYSGISYTQYF.